This TCR beta chain was observed in a study of esophageal squamous cell carcinoma under preoperative chemotherapy (dated by TCRdb to 2016 to 2019). The study in broad terms: Both tumor-infiltrating lymphocytes and peripheral blood T cells had their TCR repertoires profiled in the study. The study examined the effect of paclitaxel-nedaplatin chemotherapy on T-cell receptor repertoires in patients with esophageal squamous cell carcinoma. A handful of patients with primary esophageal squamous cell carcinoma made up the cohort. Repertoires from samples taken before paclitaxel-nedaplatin therapy were compared with repertoires from samples taken after paclitaxel-nedaplatin therapy. What the authors observed across the whole study: A small cohort was used, with only a few patients with esophageal squamous cell carcinoma being analyzed. Post-treatment tumor-infiltrating lymphocytes appeared partly derived from peripheral T cells migrating into the tumor, not solely from local clonal changes. A significant increase in TCR diversity was observed in peripheral T cells after chemotherapy, whereas no such increase was observed in tumor-infiltrating lymphocytes. Paclitaxel-nedaplatin therapy induced immediate and substantial clonotype frequency changes, with contraction more likely among abundant clones than amplification.

A note on this clonotype: Its binding antigen is unknown. The junction does not match germline at one end; this may be a read error.

The sample's time point label, decoded: after preoperative PTX-NDP chemotherapy. Paclitaxel-nedaplatin was administered to patients as preoperative chemotherapy before surgery. The method behind the library was PCR. Data came from a HiSeq X Ten. High-throughput sequencing was used to characterize the TCR repertoires. The public reads were run again by TCRdb, first through fastp at Q25 and then through MiXCR, and only productive beta chains were kept. Each record represents a unique CDR3 protein, reported with the most common genes and DNA among its rows. Here the sample has approximately 10,000 distinct CDR3 sequences; under 55% occur a single time. The top ten hold approximately 14% of the sample. From its cysteine to its phenylalanine, the CDR3 spans 13 amino acids. Of the read, only the CDR3 DNA is kept; its 39 bases are in frame from base 1.

The receptor's source is a human donor with esophageal squamous cell carcinoma. The donor label of this sample is uncertain. The chain is encoded by TRBV12-3 or TRBV12-4 joined to TRBJ2-3, with the D gene uncertain. The sample was acquired from a patient given preoperative chemotherapy. The DNA is TGTGCCAGCAGTTTAGTTAACACCGGTGAGCAGTTTTTT. Translated, this gives CASSLVNTGEQFF.